This TCR beta chain came from a study of blood T cell repertoires in COVID-19. The germline V gene encodes CDR1 LGHNA and CDR2 YSLEER. Trimming at V came to 1 base and at J to 8 bases, leaving 15 bases not matched to a gene. This CDR3 is built from 18 residues. Per the original data handling: Nucleated cell counts were estimated from reference gene primer amplification. Here immunoSEQ multiplex PCR was the method, and the copy in TCRdb shows in-frame clones only, minus some. That table furnishes V, J and clone size, whereas the DNA furnished D and trimming. Among roughly 40,000 clones listed, approximately 86% were seen once.

This chain uses TRBV4-3 with TRBJ2-2, with TRBD2 matching over 8 bases. Specimen: peripheral blood. The receptor comes from a man aged 50 to 60 in a cohort sampled during active COVID-19. The DNA of the CDR3 is TGCGCCAGCAGCCAAGGGCAAGGACTAGCACCCTCACAGGGGGAGCTGTTTTTT. Translation: CASSQGQGLAPSQGELFF.